This is a list of T cell receptor beta chains from one sample in a study of early T cells in non-severe SARS-CoV-2 infection. TCRdb used MiXCR to reprocess the 5' RACE reads, holding one entry per CDR3 protein. This repertoire shows about 44,000 distinct CDR3 sequences, about 23% found once; its top ten account for roughly 4.6%. This specimen was whole blood, taken at baseline. The receptor set was obtained from an adult who was a healthcare worker with PCR-confirmed SARS-CoV-2 infection or an uninfected control (not recorded which). CDR3s include the opening cysteine and the closing phenylalanine or tryptophan. A D gene is named only where the DNA matches it firmly. Only part of the rows carry a size: once, few, many, or a class if the clone is expanded.

TRBV9	TRBJ2-3	.	few	TGTGCCAGCAGCGTAGGCGGGGGCCTCCGCGATACGCAGTATTTT	CASSVGGGLRDTQYF
TRBV7-6	TRBJ1-2	TRBD1	few	TGTGCCAGCAGCCTCCGGACAGGGAGTGCCTATGGCTACACCTTC	CASSLRTGSAYGYTF
TRBV2	TRBJ2-3	TRBD2	.	TGTGCCCTGAGGGGACTAGCAGGAACAGATACGCAGTATTTT	CALRGLAGTDTQYF
TRBV20-1	TRBJ1-5	.	few	TGCAGTGCTAGAGAGGGCGGGGGGAGCAATCAGCCCCAGCATTTT	CSAREGGGSNQPQHF
TRBV6-2/TRBV6-3	TRBJ1-1	.	.	TGTGCCAGCAGTTACCCGCAGGGCAGTCGAAACACTGAAGCTTTCTTT	CASSYPQGSRNTEAFF
TRBV21-1	TRBJ1-5	.	few	TGTGCCAGCAGCAATGTCCGGGACAGGGGGCCCAATCAGCCCCAGCATTTT	CASSNVRDRGPNQPQHF
TRBV11-2	TRBJ2-3	TRBD2	.	TGTGCCAGCAGGCCCGGGACTAGCGGGAGAGATACGCAGTATTTT	CASRPGTSGRDTQYF
TRBV9	TRBJ1-1	.	few	TGTGCCAGCAGCGTAGGGGGGTCAGGGTACACTGAAGCTTTCTTT	CASSVGGSGYTEAFF
TRBV12-2	TRBJ2-7	.	.	TGTGCAAGTCGCCCCGGCATGGGTTGGGGCAGCATGGGGTCCGAGCAGTACTTC	CASRPGMGWGSMGSEQYF
TRBV19	TRBJ2-2	TRBD2	few	TGTGCCAGTAGTAGCGGACCCGGGGGGACCGGGGAGCTGTTTTTT	CASSSGPGGTGELFF
TRBV2	TRBJ2-5	TRBD2	.	TGTGCCAGCACCCTAGCGGTTAAGGAGACCCAGTACTTC	CASTLAVKETQYF
TRBV9	TRBJ2-7	.	.	TGTGCCAGCAGCGTAGGACCCGACAGGACCTACGAGCAGTACTTC	CASSVGPDRTYEQYF
TRBV12-3/TRBV12-4	TRBJ2-1	TRBD2	few	TGTGCCAGCAAGCGGGGGGGGAGTGAGCAGTTCTTC	CASKRGGSEQFF
TRBV5-1	TRBJ1-6	.	few	TGCGCCAGCAGCCTGGACCGGACAGAGAATAATTCACCCCTCCACTTT	CASSLDRTENNSPLHF
TRBV6-5	TRBJ2-5	TRBD1	.	TGTGCCAGCAGCTTGACAGGGGCCAGCGAGACCCAGTACTTC	CASSLTGASETQYF
TRBV7-9	TRBJ1-1	TRBD1	.	TGTGCCAGCAGCCCGGGACAGGGGGTTGTGGCTTTCTTT	CASSPGQGVVAFF
TRBV27	TRBJ1-1	.	.	TGTGCCAGCAGTTTTTCCGACCACACTGAAGCTTTCTTT	CASSFSDHTEAFF
TRBV10-2	TRBJ1-5	.	.	TGCGCCAGCAGCCTAGGGACTGCTAATAATCAGCCCCAGCACTTT	CASSLGTANNQPQHF
TRBV5-6	TRBJ2-1	.	once	TGTACCAGCAGCTTCCAGGGTTCCTACAATGAGCAGTTCTTC	CTSSFQGSYNEQFF
TRBV7-9	TRBJ2-2	.	few	TGTGCCAGCAGCCCACGGGACGGTTACACCGGGGAGCTGTTTTTT	CASSPRDGYTGELFF
TRBV25-1	TRBJ1-1	.	few	TGTGCCACCTCGGCAGGGCCCACTGAAGCTTTCTTT	CATSAGPTEAFF
TRBV14	TRBJ1-2	.	.	TGTGCCAGCAGCCATCAGACAGACTATGGCTACACCTTC	CASSHQTDYGYTF
TRBV19	TRBJ1-1	.	few	TGTGCCAGTAGTATCTCCCATCCCACTGAAGCTTTCTTT	CASSISHPTEAFF
TRBV19	TRBJ1-2	.	.	TGTGCCAGTAGTACCGTCCCATTCTATGGCTACACCTTC	CASSTVPFYGYTF
TRBV5-1	TRBJ1-4	.	.	TGCGCCAGCAGCCCAACAGGGTCGACTAATAAAAAACTGTTTTTT	CASSPTGSTNKKLFF
TRBV19	TRBJ2-2	.	few	TGTGCCAGTACCCTCAGCCCCGGGGAGCTGTTTTTT	CASTLSPGELFF
TRBV7-2	TRBJ2-3	.	.	TGTGCCAGCAGCTTAAGAGTGCGCACAGATACGCAGTATTTT	CASSLRVRTDTQYF
TRBV12-3/TRBV12-4	TRBJ1-2	.	many	TGTGCCAGCACCCCCGAGGGTTCGGTCTATGGCTACACCTTC	CASTPEGSVYGYTF
TRBV20-1	TRBJ1-6	TRBD1	.	TGCAGTGCGAACCCCGGGACAGGGGGGACGAATTCACCCCTCCACTTT	CSANPGTGGTNSPLHF
TRBV18	TRBJ1-4	.	.	TGTGCCAGCTCCGGGAGGGCAACTAATGAAAAACTGTTTTTT	CASSGRATNEKLFF
TRBV11-2	TRBJ2-2	.	.	TGTGCCAGCAGCTTAGCGGTGAACACCGGGGAGCTGTTTTTT	CASSLAVNTGELFF
TRBV6-6	TRBJ2-7	TRBD1	.	TGTGCCAGCAGTAACCGGGACAGGCTAAGCTCCTACGAGCAGTACTTC	CASSNRDRLSSYEQYF
TRBV5-1	TRBJ2-3	.	.	TGCGCCAGCAGCTTGGGGGGACAACCAATCCGCACAGATACGCAGTATTTT	CASSLGGQPIRTDTQYF
TRBV7-8	TRBJ2-3	.	few	TGTGCCAGCAGCTCCAATAAAGATACGCAGTATTTT	CASSSNKDTQYF
TRBV20-1	TRBJ2-1	.	few	TGCAGTGCTAGACTGGTGGCCCCCTACAATGAGCAGTTCTTC	CSARLVAPYNEQFF
TRBV12-3/TRBV12-4	TRBJ2-1	.	.	TGTGCCAGCAGTTTGGTCTCGGACCGTTCCTACTACAATGAGCAGTTCTTC	CASSLVSDRSYYNEQFF
TRBV7-6	TRBJ2-3	.	many	TGTGCCAGCAGCTCGGCAGGGGGCACAGATACGCAGTATTTT	CASSSAGGTDTQYF
TRBV11-2	TRBJ2-7	.	.	TGTGCCAGCAGCTTAAGTGGGACAACCTACGAGCAGTACTTC	CASSLSGTTYEQYF
TRBV5-5	TRBJ2-3	.	few	TGTGCCAGCAGCTTCGGGAGCACAGATACGCAGTATTTT	CASSFGSTDTQYF
TRBV5-5	TRBJ2-1	.	.	TGTGCCAGCAGCAATTACCAGGACTCACTCAGCGATGAGCAGTTCTTC	CASSNYQDSLSDEQFF
TRBV20-1	TRBJ2-7	.	few	TGCAGCGTGGGGACAAACTCCTACGAGCAGTACTTC	CSVGTNSYEQYF
TRBV7-2	TRBJ2-1	.	few	TGTGCCAGCAGCTTAGGAGTGGGGCTGGGGACAAGTGAGCAGTTCTTC	CASSLGVGLGTSEQFF
TRBV6-5	TRBJ1-2	.	few	TGTGCCAGCAGTTCGACAGGATCGAACTATGGCTACACCTTC	CASSSTGSNYGYTF
TRBV6-2/TRBV6-3	TRBJ1-1	TRBD1	many	TGTGCCAGCAGTTACCCGGACAGGGTGAATGAAGCTTTCTTT	CASSYPDRVNEAFF
TRBV29-1	TRBJ1-1	.	.	TGCAGCGTCAACATTGGCACTGAAGCTTTCTTT	CSVNIGTEAFF
TRBV6-1	TRBJ1-5	TRBD1	.	TGTGCCAGCAGCGACAGGGCTTATCAGCCCCAGCATTTT	CASSDRAYQPQHF
TRBV20-1	TRBJ1-1	.	few	TGCAGTGCTAGGGGGACTTCTTTGCGTGAAGCTTTCTTT	CSARGTSLREAFF
TRBV12-3/TRBV12-4	TRBJ2-7	TRBD1	few	TGTGCCAGCAGCCGTCCTCCGGGACAGGGTACCTACGAGCAGTACTTC	CASSRPPGQGTYEQYF
TRBV7-9	TRBJ1-1	.	.	TGTGCCAGCAGCTTAAGTGGGAACACTGAAGCTTTCTTT	CASSLSGNTEAFF
TRBV6-2/TRBV6-3	TRBJ2-6	.	few	TGTGCCAGCGGAAGGACCTCTGGGGCCAACGTCCTGACTTTC	CASGRTSGANVLTF
TRBV6-2/TRBV6-3	TRBJ2-7	.	.	TGTGCCAGCAGCCGTGAGGTCTACGAGCAGTACTTC	CASSREVYEQYF